These T cell receptor beta chains were read from a single sample in a study of CD4 T cells in relation to SARS-CoV-2 and coronaviruses. Profiling relied on immunoSEQ multiplex PCR, and the TCRdb table lists in-frame clones only, not all of them. The profile shows about 65,000 clones, about 89% of them singletons. The sample consisted of memory CD4+ T cells from PBMCs. The receptors here all came from a human donor in good health. Each CDR3 is given with its conserved first and last residue. Fields, in order: CDR3 protein, CDR3 DNA, CDR3 length, D gene, J gene, V gene. D genes are given only for firm matches.

CDR3 protein: CARTTPGDPNYGYTF
CDR3 DNA: TGTGCCCGAACCACCCCCGGAGACCCTAACTATGGCTACACCTTC
CDR3 length: 15
D gene: -
J gene: TRBJ1-2
V gene: TRBV30

CDR3 protein: CASSFRHNYNSPLHF
CDR3 DNA: TGTGCCAGCAGTTTCCGCCATAACTATAATTCACCCCTCCACTTT
CDR3 length: 15
D gene: -
J gene: TRBJ1-6
V gene: TRBV27

CDR3 protein: CASSVGGGRGSPLHF
CDR3 DNA: TGTGCCAGCAGCGTAGGAGGGGGCCGGGGTTCACCCCTCCACTTT
CDR3 length: 15
D gene: TRBD1
J gene: TRBJ1-6
V gene: TRBV9

CDR3 protein: CASSLGRLAPSTDTQYF
CDR3 DNA: TGTGCCAGCAGTTTGGGAAGACTAGCGCCAAGCACAGATACGCAGTATTTT
CDR3 length: 17
D gene: TRBD2
J gene: TRBJ2-3
V gene: TRBV27

CDR3 protein: CASSVSTGLGETQYF
CDR3 DNA: TGCGCCAGCAGCGTATCGACAGGGCTTGGGGAGACCCAGTACTTC
CDR3 length: 15
D gene: TRBD1
J gene: TRBJ2-5
V gene: TRBV5-1

CDR3 protein: CASSQVSAGASGANVLTF
CDR3 DNA: TGTGCCAGCAGCCAAGTATCGGCAGGGGCCTCTGGGGCCAACGTCCTGACTTTC
CDR3 length: 18
D gene: -
J gene: TRBJ2-6
V gene: TRBV4-2

CDR3 protein: CASSYSGGSLHYEQYF
CDR3 DNA: TGTGCCAGCAGTTACTCAGGAGGGTCCCTTCACTACGAGCAGTACTTC
CDR3 length: 16
D gene: -
J gene: TRBJ2-7
V gene: TRBV6-5

CDR3 protein: CASSQDQEAKLFF
CDR3 DNA: TGCGCCAGCAGCCAAGATCAAGAGGCTAAGCTGTTTTTT
CDR3 length: 13
D gene: -
J gene: TRBJ1-4
V gene: TRBV4-3

CDR3 protein: CASSRDKLNYGYTF
CDR3 DNA: TGTGCCAGCTCAAGGGACAAGCTTAACTATGGCTACACCTTC
CDR3 length: 14
D gene: -
J gene: TRBJ1-2
V gene: TRBV18

CDR3 protein: CASSQVGTASYEQYF
CDR3 DNA: TGTGCCAGCAGCCAAGTGGGGACAGCCTCCTACGAGCAGTACTTC
CDR3 length: 15
D gene: TRBD1
J gene: TRBJ2-7
V gene: TRBV3-1/TRBV3-2

CDR3 protein: CSGGFLSAREGLSYNEQFF
CDR3 DNA: TGCAGCGGGGGGTTTCTAAGTGCGCGGGAGGGCCTCTCCTACAATGAGCAGTTCTTC
CDR3 length: 19
D gene: TRBD2
J gene: TRBJ2-1
V gene: TRBV29-1

CDR3 protein: CASSRQGTTTYEQYF
CDR3 DNA: TGTGCCAGCAGCCGACAGGGGACAACAACCTACGAGCAGTACTTC
CDR3 length: 15
D gene: TRBD1
J gene: TRBJ2-7
V gene: TRBV7-9

CDR3 protein: CASSTQLSGGGNEKLFF
CDR3 DNA: TGTGCCAGCAGCACTCAACTAAGCGGAGGGGGTAATGAAAAACTGTTTTTT
CDR3 length: 17
D gene: -
J gene: TRBJ1-4
V gene: TRBV7-2

CDR3 protein: CATSVNLDEQYF
CDR3 DNA: TGTGCCACCTCTGTTAACCTGGACGAGCAGTACTTC
CDR3 length: 12
D gene: -
J gene: TRBJ2-7
V gene: TRBV6-5

CDR3 protein: CASSRGGGLPNYEQYF
CDR3 DNA: TGTGCCAGCAGCAGGGGGGGCGGCTTACCGAACTACGAGCAGTACTTC
CDR3 length: 16
D gene: -
J gene: TRBJ2-7
V gene: TRBV11-1

CDR3 protein: CASSVDVGVTDTQYF
CDR3 DNA: TGTGCCAGCAGCGTAGATGTAGGCGTGACAGATACGCAGTATTTT
CDR3 length: 15
D gene: -
J gene: TRBJ2-3
V gene: TRBV9

CDR3 protein: CASSPVGQGDTEAFF
CDR3 DNA: TGTGCCAGCTCACCCGTGGGACAGGGCGACACTGAAGCTTTCTTT
CDR3 length: 15
D gene: TRBD1
J gene: TRBJ1-1
V gene: TRBV18